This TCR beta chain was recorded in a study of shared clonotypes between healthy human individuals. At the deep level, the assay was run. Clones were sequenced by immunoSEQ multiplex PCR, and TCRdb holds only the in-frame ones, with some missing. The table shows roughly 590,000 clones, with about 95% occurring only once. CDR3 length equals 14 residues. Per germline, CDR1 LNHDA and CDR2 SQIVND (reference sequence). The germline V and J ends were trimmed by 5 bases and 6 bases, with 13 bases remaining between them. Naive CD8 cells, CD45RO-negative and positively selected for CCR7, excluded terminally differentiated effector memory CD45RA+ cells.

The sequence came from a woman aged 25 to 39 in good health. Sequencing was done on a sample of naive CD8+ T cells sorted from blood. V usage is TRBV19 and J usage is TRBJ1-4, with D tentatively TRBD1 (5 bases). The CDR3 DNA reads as TGTGCCAGTAGTGTCAGGGCCGGGGATGAAAAACTGTTTTTT. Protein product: CASSVRAGDEKLFF. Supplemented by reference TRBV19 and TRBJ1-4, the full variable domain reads DGGITQSPKYLFRKEGQNVTLSCEQNLNHDAMYWYRQDPGQGLRLIYYSQIVNDFQKGDIAEGYSVSREKKESFPLTVTSAQKNPTAFYLCASSVRAGDEKLFFGSGTQLSVL.